This T cell receptor (beta chain) was captured by sequencing in a study of blood T cells in healthy people across ages (dated by TCRdb to 2013 to 2016). Concerning the study at large: In model experiments, template switching captured roughly one uniquely barcoded TCR beta cDNA molecule for every two T cells. To avoid experimental bias, donors of different ages were spread randomly across the sequencing lanes. For two donors (one aged 18 to 29 and one aged 80 or older), the study analyzed two additional independent replicas of 1 million unique cDNA reads from the same blood draw. Age-related changes in TCR beta repertoire diversity were measured in the study by deep sequencing normalized with unique cDNA molecular identifiers. Donors were grouped into four age groups: young (average about 15 years), middle-aged (less than 40), aged (about 60) and long-lived (82).

Concerning this clonotype itself: It has no known antigen specificity. It has no much larger one-base neighbor in the sample; base qualities were not kept.

The CDR3 numbers 14 residues from cysteine through phenylalanine. The entry retains the CDR3 DNA only, 42 bases that are in frame from base 1. Via the germline V gene, CDR1 is MNHEY and CDR2 SVGAGI. Trimming removed 5 bases from V and 4 bases from J, leaving 13 bases between the germline ends. Library prep was done by 5' RACE. The data were produced on an Illumina HiSeq 2500. A second roughly 6 to 12 cycle PCR used a sample-barcoded 5' primer and a J-beta primer mix. A unique molecular identifier was introduced onto each TCR beta cDNA molecule by a template-switch 5' adaptor carrying 12 random nucleotides. Each sample yielded at least 2.5 million CDR3-containing paired-end reads. The Mint cDNA synthesis kit, primed by a TRBC-specific oligonucleotide, was used to synthesize first-strand cDNA from all RNA. Following uracil-DNA glycosylase treatment, all cDNA underwent a first 18-cycle PCR with the universal primers M1SS and BC2_uni_R. Turning to the authors' computational methods: Each sample was normalized by randomly selecting 1 million high-quality reads, each carrying a distinct molecular identifier. Reads sharing molecular identifiers were discarded rather than binned into consensus sequences. MiTCR, with a Q25 quality threshold and the strictest error-elimination algorithm, was used for CDR3 identification, clonotype clustering and error correction. A nonparametric unseen species model using Euler transformation provided a lower-bound estimate of total TCR beta diversity. TCRdb reprocessed the public reads (quality trimming at Q25 with fastp, clone calling with MiXCR) and kept in-frame beta chains. For every CDR3 protein sequence, its rows merge into one entry that carries the most common genes and DNA. These V and J calls derive from TCRdb rather than the authors' analysis. The sample contains more than 800,000 distinct CDR3 sequences, under 35% of them found a single time. The ten top clones hold 15% to 20% of the sample.

The donors were a few dozen Caucasian individuals from Russia, aged roughly 6 to 95 years, who were systemically healthy. Approximately 10 milliliters of peripheral blood were collected from each donor into EDTA-treated Vacutainer tubes. PBMCs were isolated by Ficoll-Paque density-gradient centrifugation, with at least 6 million obtained per sample. Total RNA was extracted from PBMCs with Trizol reagent, with at least 5 micrograms obtained per sample. For every donor, an aliquot of PBMCs went through flow cytometry to measure the percentages of naive CD45RAhigh/CD27high T cells. Study-level results and caveats: Conclusive comparison of naive and antigen-experienced compartments was prevented by the profiling of bulk unsorted PBMCs. Donor CMV infection status was unknown, potentially confounding age-related changes in expanded clonotypes. Observed TCR beta diversity per million T cells fell roughly linearly with age, and a significant reduction was already apparent by age approximately 40. Estimates of total diversity based on one million sequenced T cells were regarded as lower bounds and as underestimates. The long-lived group showed more naive CD4+ T cells, fewer expanded clones and increased TCR diversity than the aged group, suggesting age selection. Observed TCR beta diversity correlated strongly with the percentage of naive T cells measured by flow cytometry.

Source material: blood. The clonotype originates from a woman older than 75 in good health. The chain uses TRBV6-5 and TRBJ2-3, with the D gene not clear enough to name. The CDR3 protein is CASSPADSSDTQYF. The bases read TGTGCCAGCAGTCCGGCCGATTCGTCAGATACGCAGTATTTT.